One sample yielded the 19 T cell receptor beta chains listed below, sequenced in a study of blood T cell repertoires in COVID-19. Here immunoSEQ multiplex PCR was the method, and the copy in TCRdb shows in-frame clones only, minus some. This table has more than 50,000 clones, about 76% appearing once. Sequenced sample: peripheral blood. All receptors come from a man aged 65 to 79 with active or convalescent COVID-19.

V and J are TRBV24-1 and TRBJ1-2; the match to TRBD1 covers 9 bases. CDR3 length: 15 residues. Germline CDR1 is KGHDR and CDR2 is SFDVKD. J lost 6 bases, V lost 5 bases, and 9 bases had no gene match. The CDR3 protein is CATSAEDRGSNGYTF. The DNA of the CDR3 is TGTGCCACCAGTGCTGAAGACAGGGGGTCGAATGGCTACACCTTC.

This clone was seen more than once but under ten times. The chain couples TRBV7-9 to TRBJ2-7, with D perhaps matching TRBD1 (7 bases). This CDR3 is built from 16 residues. Germline V gene lookup returns CDR1 SEHNR and CDR2 FQNEAQ (reference sequence). The V and J ends lost 4 bases and 0 bases respectively, with 16 bases between them. CDR3 nucleotide sequence: TGTGCCAGCAGCTACCGGAGGGACAGTCCCTCCTACGAGCAGTACTTC. This sequence encodes CASSYRRDSPSYEQYF.

The CDR3 loop is CASSSNGARVYNEQFF. The CDR3 region has the DNA TGCGCCAGCAGCTCCAACGGAGCGAGGGTCTACAATGAGCAGTTCTTC. The chain recombines TRBV5-1 with TRBJ2-1; D possibly corresponds to TRBD2 (5 bases). Trimming left V 3 bases short and J 3 bases short, with 16 bases between. CDR3 length: 16 amino acids. Germline lookup yields CDR1 SGHRS and CDR2 YFSETQ. The entire variable domain, with the rest obtained from reference TRBV5-1 and TRBJ2-1, is as follows: KAGVTQTPRYLIKTRGQQVTLSCSPISGHRSVSWYQQTPGQGLQFLFEYFSETQRNKGNFPGRFSGRQFSNSRSEMNVSTLELGDSALYLCASSSNGARVYNEQFFGPGTRLTVL.

V is TRBV23-1 and J is TRBJ2-7; the match to TRBD1 covers 9 bases. TRBV23-1 is classed as an ORF, of uncertain function. The CDR3 consists of 18 residues. Losses at the gene ends were 2 bases for V and 3 bases for J; bases not matched to a gene: 14. The CDR3 nucleotides read TGCGCCAGCAGTCAAATCAATTATCCCGGGACAGGGCACTACGAGCAGTACTTC. Amino acids: CASSQINYPGTGHYEQYF.

This chain links TRBV7-9 with TRBJ2-3; no clear D. The CDR3 sequence is 12 residues long. CDR1 and CDR2 (germline): SEHNR, FQNEAQ (reference sequence). The V end lost 5 bases, the J end lost 6 bases, and 9 bases lay between the germline ends. This chain's CDR3 is CASSLSTDTQYF. The CDR3 DNA is TGTGCCAGCAGCCTCTCTACCGATACGCAGTATTTT. Using reference TRBV7-9 and TRBJ2-3 for the parts outside the CDR3, the full variable domain is DTGVSQNPRHKITKRGQNVTFRCDPISEHNRLYWYRQTLGQGPEFLTYFQNEAQLEKSRLLSDRFSAERPKGSFSTLEIQRTEQGDSAMYLCASSLSTDTQYFGPGTRLTVL.

The chain couples TRBV4-2 to TRBJ1-5; D is possibly TRBD1 (6 bases). Germline CDR1 reads LGHNA; CDR2 reads YNFKEQ. The CDR3 consists of 16 residues. Trimming cost V 4 bases and J 0 bases, with 13 bases left between them. CDR3 loop: CASSPEMTGSNQPQHF. CDR3 sequence (DNA): TGTGCCAGCAGCCCAGAGATGACAGGTAGCAATCAGCCCCAGCATTTT.

This clone was detected a few times. The genes are TRBV5-6 and TRBJ2-5, with D tentatively TRBD2 (5 bases). Looked up from germline, CDR1 is SGHDT and CDR2 is YYEEEE. The CDR3 covers 14 residues. Trimming pared 2 bases from V and 1 base from J, leaving 9 bases between. CDR3 protein: CASSFGLGQETQYF. The DNA for the CDR3 is TGTGCCAGCAGCTTTGGACTGGGCCAAGAGACCCAGTACTTC.

The rearrangement joins TRBV11-3 to TRBJ1-2, with a possible D match to TRBD1 (5 bases). V lost 0 bases and J lost 5, with 10 bases in between. This CDR3 comprises 14 residues. The germline V gene encodes CDR1 SGHNT and CDR2 YENEEA. CDR3 coding DNA: TGTGCCAGCAGCTTAGATGCGCGACAGTATGGCTACACCTTC. The encoded protein is CASSLDARQYGYTF.

The gene calls are TRBV28 and TRBJ2-5; 10 nucleotides line up with TRBD2. Germline V gene data show CDR1 as MDHEN and CDR2 as SYDVKM. The CDR3 runs to 15 residues. Unmatched junction bases numbered 7, after V lost 4 bases and J lost 5 bases. The CDR3 coding sequence is TGTGCCAGCAGTTCCCTACTAGCGGGGAAGGAGACCCAGTACTTC. This codes for CASSSLLAGKETQYF.

This sequence joins TRBV6-5 and TRBJ2-1; TRBD1 matches at 9 bases. The CDR3 spans 15 residues. Trimming removed 2 bases from V and 2 bases from J; junction bases left unmatched: 1. CDR1 and CDR2 from the germline V gene are MNHEY and SVGAGI. CDR3 amino acids: CASSYGTGPYNEQFF. CDR3 coding DNA: TGTGCCAGCAGTTACGGGACAGGGCCCTACAATGAGCAGTTCTTC.

The genes are TRBV18 and TRBJ1-5, with D hard to call. Trimming removed 3 bases from V and 3 bases from J, with 9 bases in between. Germline CDR1 reads KGHSH; CDR2 reads LQKENI. CDR3 size: 14 residues. The CDR3 region has the DNA TGTGCCAGCTCACCCGCACAGATCAATCAGCCCCAGCATTTT. Amino acid sequence: CASSPAQINQPQHF.

There are a few counts of this clone. The CDR3 spells CASSLATGAGETQYF. The CDR3 DNA reads as TGTGCCAGCAGCTTAGCGACAGGGGCCGGGGAGACCCAGTACTTC. The V and J genes are TRBV7-6 and TRBJ2-5; 8 nucleotides agree with TRBD1. CDR1 SGHVS and CDR2 FNYEAQ come from the germline V gene. Germline trimming cut 0 bases from V and 5 bases from J; bases unmatched to any gene: 5. This CDR3 contains 15 residues.

This clone was observed once. The chain combines TRBV24-1 with TRBJ2-3; 7 bases map to TRBD1. With V trimmed by 0 bases and J by 1 base, 6 bases remained unmatched. Germline values: CDR1 KGHDR, CDR2 SFDVKD. The CDR3 runs 17 residues. The CDR3 loop is CATSDLRQGRGTDTQYF. As DNA, the CDR3 is TGTGCCACCAGTGATTTGAGACAGGGAAGGGGCACAGATACGCAGTATTTT.

CDR3 in amino acids: CASSSQAGVSYEQYF. DNA for the CDR3: TGTGCCAGCAGCTCCCAGGCAGGTGTTTCCTACGAGCAGTACTTC. V is TRBV7-3 and J is TRBJ2-7; D unresolved. The CDR3 covers 15 residues. With 4 bases removed from V and 1 base from J, the gap between germline ends came to 14 bases. Germline V gene lookup returns CDR1 SGHTA and CDR2 FQGTGA.

This rearrangement joins TRBV30 to TRBJ1-1, with a tentative D call TRBD1 (6 bases). This CDR3 has 13 residues. CDR1 is GTSNPN, CDR2 SVGIG, per germline (reference sequence). V lost 3 bases to trimming and J lost 7 bases, with 15 bases between them. CDR3 sequence: CAWSIDRTLEAFF. For the CDR3, the DNA is TGTGCCTGGAGCATCGACAGGACCCTTGAAGCTTTCTTT.

The chain is built from TRBV28 and TRBJ2-5; D is ambiguous. Between the trimmed V and J ends, which lost 5 bases and 4 bases, there was a span of 5 bases. CDR3 size: 11 residues. Germline CDR1 and CDR2: MDHEN and SYDVKM. CDR3 in amino acids: CASSPGETQYF. The CDR3, as DNA: TGTGCCAGCAGTCCCGGAGAGACCCAGTACTTC.

The sample holds one count of this clone. The rearrangement uses TRBV9 and TRBJ2-2, with 10 bases lining up with TRBD2. Germline V gene lookup returns CDR1 SGDLS and CDR2 YYNGEE. V was pared by 3 bases and J by 7 bases, with 3 bases of the junction left unmatched. CDR3 length equals 14 residues. The CDR3 protein is CASSGSGRIGELFF. CDR3 nucleotides: TGTGCCAGCAGCGGTAGCGGGAGGATCGGGGAGCTGTTTTTT. The full variable domain, rest sourced from reference TRBV9 and TRBJ2-2, is DSGVTQTPKHLITATGQRVTLRCSPRSGDLSVYWYQQSLDQGLQFLIQYYNGEERAKGNILERFSAQQFPDLHSELNLSSLELGDSALYFCASSGSGRIGELFFGEGSRLTVL.

This clone has a single count. The CDR3 spells CASSRGGPARQGEQFF. CDR3 bases: TGCGCCAGCAGCCGCGGGGGGCCGGCCCGACAAGGTGAGCAGTTCTTC. This chain links TRBV4-3 with TRBJ2-1; TRBD2 agrees at 8 bases. The CDR3 runs to 16 residues. V lost 4 bases, J lost 9 bases, and 14 bases stayed unmatched. Germline lookup yields CDR1 LGHNA and CDR2 YSLEER.

The chain joins TRBV29-1 to TRBJ2-1, with 10 nucleotides matching TRBD1. CDR1 is SQVTM and CDR2 is ANQGSEA in the germline V gene. With V trimmed by 7 bases and J by 7 bases, 7 bases remained unmatched. The CDR3 has 13 amino acids. Here the CDR3 DNA reads TGCAGCGCACCGGGACAGGGGTTGAATGAGCAGTTCTTC. Residues: CSAPGQGLNEQFF.